These 30 T cell receptor beta chains originate from one sample sequenced in a study of T cell responses to AZD1222 COVID-19 vaccine. Assay used: immunoSEQ multiplex PCR; TCRdb lists only in-frame clones, some missing. Among more than 90,000 clones, more than 85% were seen once, and the ten largest hold roughly 7%. The source material was peripheral blood, sampled 28 days after the second AZD1222 dose. These TCRs come from an adult who received the AZD1222 COVID-19 vaccine.

The V and J genes are TRBV5-5 and TRBJ2-1, with D unresolved. V shed 1 base and J shed 0 bases, with 8 bases lying between them. This CDR3 spans 15 amino acids. CDR1 SGHKS and CDR2 YYEKEE come from the germline V gene (reference sequence). CDR3 loop: CASSLSIPSYNEQFF. CDR3 coding DNA: TGTGCCAGCAGCTTGTCCATACCCTCCTACAATGAGCAGTTCTTC.

The chain combines TRBV19 with TRBJ1-4; unclear D gene. The CDR3 runs to 14 residues. V was shortened by 4 bases and J by 5 bases, with 11 bases between the two germline ends. Looked up from germline, CDR1 is LNHDA and CDR2 is SQIVND (reference sequence). This CDR3 is CASSSRLGNEKLFF. The CDR3 DNA follows: TGTGCCAGTAGTAGCCGACTGGGGAATGAAAAACTGTTTTTT.

The rearrangement uses TRBV5-1 and TRBJ2-7; 8 positions agree with TRBD2. Germline V gene sequence: CDR1 SGHRS, CDR2 YFSETQ. V shed 4 bases, J shed 2 bases, and the junction held 17 bases outside the gene matches. CDR3 size: 18 residues. The CDR3, as DNA: TGCGCCAGCAGCACAGCACCGGGAGGGACAACTACTACCTACGAGCAGTACTTC. Protein product: CASSTAPGGTTTTYEQYF.

V is TRBV5-1 and J is TRBJ2-5; D gene uncertain. Germline assignment: CDR1 SGHRS and CDR2 YFSETQ. With 3 bases removed from V and 1 base from J, the gap between germline ends came to 10 bases. The CDR3 sequence is 14 residues long. The CDR3 spells CASSSGPTQETQYF. For the CDR3, the DNA is TGCGCCAGCAGCTCCGGACCGACCCAAGAGACCCAGTACTTC.

The chain uses TRBV10-1 and TRBJ2-7; no reliable D call. This CDR3 is built from 12 residues. Between the trimmed V and J ends, which lost 6 bases and 0 bases, there was a span of 6 bases. CDR1 and CDR2 from the germline V gene are WNHNN and SYGVQD (reference sequence). The CDR3 DNA follows: TGCGCCAGCAGCCTTAGCTCCTACGAGCAGTACTTC. It translates to CASSLSSYEQYF.

This rearrangement joins TRBV4-1 to TRBJ1-2; D not certain. Germline V CDR1 and CDR2: MGHRA, YSYEKL. The ends were cut back, 1 base at V and 0 bases at J, with 6 bases in the middle. The CDR3 runs to 14 residues. The CDR3 DNA reads as TGCGCCAGCAGCCAAGTAGCTACTAACTATGGCTACACCTTC. It specifies CASSQVATNYGYTF.

V gene TRBV4-2 combines with J gene TRBJ2-1; 8 bases match TRBD2. This CDR3 has 15 residues. The V gene's germline CDR1 is LGHNA and CDR2 YNFKEQ. J lost 12 bases, V lost 1 base, and 11 bases had no gene match. The CDR3 bases are TGTGCCAGCAGCCAAGTAATTAGCGGGATATCGTGGCAGTTCTTC. Translated, it gives CASSQVISGISWQFF.

The chain couples TRBV10-3 to TRBJ2-7, with 12 bases lining up with TRBD2. V lost 6 bases to trimming and J lost 0 bases; unmatched junction nucleotides: 3. The germline V gene encodes CDR1 ENHRY and CDR2 SYGVKD. The CDR3 spans 15 residues. The CDR3 loop is CAIRKTSGSSYEQYF. The CDR3 DNA follows: TGTGCCATCAGAAAGACTAGCGGGAGCTCCTACGAGCAGTACTTC.

This chain connects TRBV18 to TRBJ1-5; tentatively, D is TRBD1 (5 bases). CDR3 length equals 17 residues. Per the germline V gene, CDR1 is KGHSH and CDR2 is LQKENI. V was clipped by 6 bases and J by 1 base, with 19 bases between them. The CDR3 coding sequence is TGTGCCAGCTCTCAATACCCCAGGGAGGTGAGCAATCAGCCCCAGCATTTT. It specifies CASSQYPREVSNQPQHF.

V is TRBV5-1 and J is TRBJ2-7; D possibly matches TRBD1 or TRBD2 (5 bases each). V was clipped by 2 bases and J by 3 bases, with 18 bases between them. The CDR3 totals 16 residues. Germline CDR1 and CDR2: SGHRS and YFSETQ. The CDR3 reads CASSLDSGTENYEQYF. For the CDR3, the DNA is TGCGCCAGCAGCTTAGATTCCGGGACGGAAAACTACGAGCAGTACTTC.

CDR3 sequence: CASSITGVANQPQHF. CDR3 DNA: TGTGCCAGTAGTATAACAGGGGTCGCCAATCAGCCCCAGCATTTT. This chain uses TRBV19 with TRBJ1-5; 7 nucleotides align to TRBD1. This CDR3 spans 15 amino acids. Germline trimming cut 2 bases from V and 3 bases from J; bases unmatched to any gene: 4. The germline V gene encodes CDR1 LNHDA and CDR2 SQIVND (reference sequence).

The chain has TRBV5-1 and TRBJ1-5; D is uncertain. The V and J ends lost 1 base and 0 bases respectively, with 5 bases between them. The CDR3 runs 14 residues. Germline V gene data show CDR1 as SGHRS and CDR2 as YFSETQ. CDR3 in amino acids: CASSLNPSNQPQHF. CDR3 sequence (DNA): TGCGCCAGCAGCTTGAACCCTAGCAATCAGCCCCAGCATTTT.

The rearrangement links TRBV5-5 to TRBJ1-4; D possibly corresponds to TRBD1 (5 bases). The CDR3 covers 15 residues. Germline CDR1 SGHKS, CDR2 YYEKEE (reference sequence). The V end was cut by 4 bases, the J end by 3 bases, with 13 bases between. The DNA for the CDR3 is TGTGCCAGCAGCGATACCGGACAATCTAATGAAAAACTGTTTTTT. Protein sequence: CASSDTGQSNEKLFF.

The chain recombines TRBV7-2 with TRBJ2-7; D not resolved. Germline lookup yields CDR1 SGHTA and CDR2 FQGNSA. V was clipped by 1 base and J by 6 bases, with 13 bases between them. CDR3 length equals 14 residues. In DNA form, the CDR3 reads TGTGCCAGCAGCTTAGACAACAGCCTGGGCGAGCAGTACTTC. Translating it yields CASSLDNSLGEQYF.

The chain has TRBV29-1 and TRBJ2-1; either TRBD1 or TRBD2 may fit D (5 bases each). The CDR3 is 14 residues long. Trimming stripped 3 bases from V and 4 bases from J, with 13 bases between. In germline, CDR1 is SQVTM, CDR2 ANQGSEA. CDR3 sequence: CSVEGEDFYNEQFF. The CDR3 region has the DNA TGCAGCGTTGAGGGGGAAGACTTTTACAATGAGCAGTTCTTC.

The J gene is TRBJ2-7, the V gene TRBV27; 8 bases line up with TRBD1. Germline-derived CDR1 and CDR2 are MNHEY and SMNVEV (reference sequence). Trimming cost V 4 bases and J 2 bases; bases outside gene matches: 4. CDR3 length: 14 residues. This CDR3 is CASSSPGQAYEQYF. The DNA for the CDR3 is TGTGCCAGCAGTTCCCCGGGACAGGCCTACGAGCAGTACTTC.

In this sample, this clone turned up once. This chain links TRBV19 with TRBJ2-1, with D unclear. This CDR3 is 13 amino acids long. Trimming took off 5 bases at V and 9 bases at J, with 14 bases between the two ends. Germline V gives CDR1 LNHDA, CDR2 SQIVND (reference sequence). The CDR3 sequence is CASSLPMAFEQFF. DNA of the CDR3: TGTGCCAGTAGTCTCCCTATGGCCTTTGAGCAGTTCTTC.

This clone was observed once. Written as DNA, the CDR3 is TGTGCCAGCATAGACGGGAAATATAGCAATCAGCCCCAGCATTTT. Amino acids: CASIDGKYSNQPQHF. V is TRBV6-5 and J is TRBJ1-5; D remains ambiguous. Trimming removed 7 bases from V and 0 bases from J, with 13 bases in between. Germline V gene sequence: CDR1 MNHEY, CDR2 SVGAGI. This CDR3 is built from 15 residues.

The chain carries TRBV5-1 and TRBJ2-7; a possible D gene is TRBD2 (10 bases). The CDR3 is 21 residues long. Germline V lookup: CDR1 SGHRS, CDR2 YFSETQ. Trimming pared 5 bases from V and 3 bases from J, leaving 36 bases between. The CDR3 sequence is CASRRTGVEVAGGPRVYEQYF. As DNA, the CDR3 is TGCGCCAGCAGGCGGACAGGGGTGGAGGTAGCGGGAGGTCCTCGCGTCTACGAGCAGTACTTC.

The chain recombines TRBV5-4 with TRBJ1-2; 7 nucleotides match TRBD1. Per the germline V gene, CDR1 is SGHNT and CDR2 is YYREEE (reference sequence). V was pared by 2 bases and J by 7 bases, with 8 bases of the junction left unmatched. The CDR3 runs 14 residues. The CDR3 spells CASSFSRGVLGYTF. The CDR3 coding sequence is TGTGCCAGCAGCTTCTCCAGGGGGGTTCTTGGCTACACCTTC.

The chain links TRBV10-3 to TRBJ1-3; D remains unclear. Germline CDR1 ENHRY, CDR2 SYGVKD. V dropped 10 bases and J dropped 4 bases, with 17 bases sitting between them. The CDR3 is 14 residues long. As DNA, the CDR3 is TGTGCCACCTCCCCGGGCCCCCGAGGAAACACCATATATTTT. It encodes CATSPGPRGNTIYF.

With respect to this clone: At one end the junction does not follow the germline gene, possibly because of a read error. This chain connects TRBV7-7 to TRBJ2-5; D tentatively fits TRBD1 or TRBD2 (5 bases each). This CDR3 is built from 16 residues. Germline V lookup: CDR1 SSHAT, CDR2 FNYEAQ (reference sequence). In DNA form, the CDR3 reads TGTGCTAGCAGCTTAGACCCGGGACGCTCAATCGCAGGCCAGTACTTC. Encoded protein: CASSLDPGRSIAGQYF.

The rearrangement links TRBV4-2 to TRBJ2-7; 7 bases map to TRBD2. Germline V gene sequence: CDR1 LGHNA, CDR2 YNFKEQ. J was trimmed by 1 base and V by 4 bases; bases with no gene match: 7. The CDR3 length is 15 residues. The CDR3 coding sequence is TGTGCCAGCAGCCCACTACTAGCGTCGTCCTACGAGCAGTACTTC. As protein: CASSPLLASSYEQYF.

This chain links TRBV13 with TRBJ2-3; 8 bases map to TRBD1. The CDR3 totals 15 residues. Looked up from germline, CDR1 is PRHDT and CDR2 is FYEKMQ (reference sequence). J lost 3 bases, V lost 3 bases, and 5 bases had no gene match. The CDR3 region has the DNA TGTGCCAGCAGCTTCCGACACAGGGGGACAGATACGCAGTATTTT. Amino acid sequence: CASSFRHRGTDTQYF.

The chain has TRBV28 and TRBJ1-5; 7 bases match TRBD1. The germline V gene has CDR1 MDHEN and CDR2 SYDVKM. J lost 1 base, V lost 9 bases, and 3 bases had no gene match. The CDR3 runs to 13 residues. The DNA of the CDR3 is TGTGCCAGTGGGACAGTCAGCAATCAGCCCCAGCATTTT. As protein: CASGTVSNQPQHF.

The rearrangement links TRBV4-2 to TRBJ2-7, with unresolved D. Looked up from germline, CDR1 is LGHNA and CDR2 is YNFKEQ. The V gene lost 1 base and the J gene lost 5 bases, with 12 bases spanning the gap. There are 14 residues in the CDR3. In nucleotides, the CDR3 is TGTGCCAGCAGCCAAGCAGTAGGGCTCCACGAGCAGTACTTC. It encodes CASSQAVGLHEQYF.

J is TRBJ2-7 and V is TRBV7-9, with no clear D. This CDR3 comprises 15 residues. The V gene's germline CDR1 is SEHNR and CDR2 FQNEAQ (reference sequence). With 4 bases removed from V and 3 bases from J, the gap between germline ends came to 16 bases. In nucleotides, the CDR3 is TGTGCCAGCAGCTCCATATTCCGAACCGACTACGAGCAGTACTTC. It yields the protein CASSSIFRTDYEQYF.

V usage is TRBV19 and J usage is TRBJ2-7, with 9 bases identical to TRBD1. CDR3 length: 14 amino acids. V lost 7 bases, J lost 2 bases, and 6 bases stayed unmatched. Germline loops: CDR1 LNHDA, CDR2 SQIVND (reference sequence). CDR3 sequence: CASKTGTGTYEQYF. CDR3 nucleotide sequence: TGTGCCAGTAAAACCGGGACAGGGACCTACGAGCAGTACTTC.

This chain joins TRBV3-1 (or the pseudogene TRBV3-2) and TRBJ2-7; TRBD2 matches 8 bases. From germline, CDR1 is LGHDT and CDR2 YNNKEL (reference sequence). V dropped 5 bases and J dropped 2; count of bases not matched to a gene: 8. The CDR3 sequence is 15 residues long. The CDR3 loop reads CASSTPGLDAYEQYF. CDR3 nucleotide sequence: TGTGCCAGCAGCACTCCGGGACTAGACGCCTACGAGCAGTACTTC.

The rearrangement joins TRBV9 to TRBJ2-7; D tentatively reads TRBD1 or TRBD2 (6 bases each). Between the trimmed V and J ends, which lost 0 bases and 5 bases, there was a span of 12 bases. The CDR3 totals 14 residues. CDR1 is SGDLS and CDR2 is YYNGEE in the germline V gene. The CDR3 coding sequence is TGTGCCAGCAGCGTAGAGCAGGGGAGGCACGAGCAGTACTTC. Its protein is CASSVEQGRHEQYF.